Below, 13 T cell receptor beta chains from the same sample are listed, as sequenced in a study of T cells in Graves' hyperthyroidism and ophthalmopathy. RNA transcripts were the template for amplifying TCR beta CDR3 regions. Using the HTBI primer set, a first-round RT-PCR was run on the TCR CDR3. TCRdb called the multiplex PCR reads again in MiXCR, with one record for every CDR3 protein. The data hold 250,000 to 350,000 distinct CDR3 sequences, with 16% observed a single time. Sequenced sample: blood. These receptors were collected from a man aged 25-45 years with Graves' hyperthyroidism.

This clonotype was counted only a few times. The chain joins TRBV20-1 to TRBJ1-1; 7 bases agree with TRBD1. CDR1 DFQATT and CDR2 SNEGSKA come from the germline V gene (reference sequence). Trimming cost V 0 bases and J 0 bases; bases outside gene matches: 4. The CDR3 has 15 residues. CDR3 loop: CSARETGQMNTEAFF. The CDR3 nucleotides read TGCAGTGCTAGAGAGACGGGACAGATGAACACTGAAGCTTTCTTT.

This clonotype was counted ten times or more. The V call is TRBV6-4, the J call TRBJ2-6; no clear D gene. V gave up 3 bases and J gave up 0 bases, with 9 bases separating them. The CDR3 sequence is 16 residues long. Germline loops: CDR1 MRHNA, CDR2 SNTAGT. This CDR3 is CASSEDLRSGANVLTF. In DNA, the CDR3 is TGTGCCAGCAGTGAAGACCTACGCTCTGGGGCCAACGTCCTGACTTTC.

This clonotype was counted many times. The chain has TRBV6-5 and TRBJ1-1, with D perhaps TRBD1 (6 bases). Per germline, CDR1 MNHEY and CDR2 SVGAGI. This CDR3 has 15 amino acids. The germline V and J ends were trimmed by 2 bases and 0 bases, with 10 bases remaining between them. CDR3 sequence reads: CASSYTGKLNTEAFF. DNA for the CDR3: TGTGCCAGCAGTTACACAGGGAAACTGAACACTGAAGCTTTCTTT.

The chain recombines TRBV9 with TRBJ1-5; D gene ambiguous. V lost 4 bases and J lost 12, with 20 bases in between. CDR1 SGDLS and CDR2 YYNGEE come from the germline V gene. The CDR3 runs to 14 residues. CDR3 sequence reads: CASSPNSRDSGQHF. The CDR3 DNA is TGTGCCAGCAGCCCAAATTCAAGGGATTCGGGCCAGCATTTT.

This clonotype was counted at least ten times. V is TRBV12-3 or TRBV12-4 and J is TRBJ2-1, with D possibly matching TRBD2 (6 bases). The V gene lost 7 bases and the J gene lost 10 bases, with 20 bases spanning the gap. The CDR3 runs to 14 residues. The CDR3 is CASTAGTHASEQFF. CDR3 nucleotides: TGTGCCAGCACCGCCGGGACTCACGCCAGCGAGCAGTTCTTC.

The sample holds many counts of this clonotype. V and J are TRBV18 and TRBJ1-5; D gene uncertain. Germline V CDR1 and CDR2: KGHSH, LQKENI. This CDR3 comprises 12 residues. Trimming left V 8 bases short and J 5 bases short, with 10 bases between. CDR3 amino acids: CASPRSHQPQHF. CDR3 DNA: TGTGCCAGCCCCCGATCACATCAGCCCCAGCATTTT.

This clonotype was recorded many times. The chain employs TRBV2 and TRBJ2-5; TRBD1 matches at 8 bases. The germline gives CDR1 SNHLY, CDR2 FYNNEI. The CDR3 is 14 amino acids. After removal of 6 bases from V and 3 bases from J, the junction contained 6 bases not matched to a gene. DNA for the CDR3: TGTGCCAGCAGGGCAGCAGGGGGCGAAGAGACCCAGTACTTC. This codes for CASRAAGGEETQYF. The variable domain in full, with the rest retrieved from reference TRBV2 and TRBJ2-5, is EPEVTQTPSHQVTQMGQEVILRCVPISNHLYFYWYRQILGQKVEFLVSFYNNEISEKSEIFDDQFSVERPDGSNFTLKIRSTKLEDSAMYFCASRAAGGEETQYFGPGTRLLVL.

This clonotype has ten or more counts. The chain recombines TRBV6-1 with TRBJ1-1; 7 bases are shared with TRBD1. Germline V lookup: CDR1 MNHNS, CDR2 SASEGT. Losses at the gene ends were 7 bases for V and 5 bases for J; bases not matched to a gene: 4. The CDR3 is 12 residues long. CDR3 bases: TGTGCCAGCACTACAGGGGAGACTGAAGCTTTCTTT. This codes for CASTTGETEAFF.

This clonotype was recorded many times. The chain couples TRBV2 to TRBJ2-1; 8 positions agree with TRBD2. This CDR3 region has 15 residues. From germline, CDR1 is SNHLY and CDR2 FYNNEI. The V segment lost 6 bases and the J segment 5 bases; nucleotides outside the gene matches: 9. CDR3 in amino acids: CASRPLTGRDNEQFF. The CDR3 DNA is TGTGCCAGCAGACCCCTGACCGGGAGGGACAATGAGCAGTTCTTC.

CDR3 protein: CASSPLAGAQQETQYF. Written as DNA, the CDR3 is TGTGCCAGCAGTCCACTAGCGGGAGCCCAACAAGAGACCCAGTACTTC. The chain links TRBV5-5 to TRBJ2-5; 11 bases line up with TRBD2. After removal of 5 bases from V and 2 bases from J, the junction contained 8 bases not matched to a gene. Germline CDR1 reads SGHKS; CDR2 reads YYEKEE (reference sequence). The CDR3 extends over 16 amino acids.

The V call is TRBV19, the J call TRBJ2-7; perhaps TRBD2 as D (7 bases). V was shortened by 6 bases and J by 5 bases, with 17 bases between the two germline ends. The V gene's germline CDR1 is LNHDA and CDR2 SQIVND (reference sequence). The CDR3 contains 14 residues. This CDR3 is CASRGGQGVNEQYF. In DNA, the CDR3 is TGTGCCAGTAGGGGGGGGCAGGGAGTCAACGAGCAGTACTTC.

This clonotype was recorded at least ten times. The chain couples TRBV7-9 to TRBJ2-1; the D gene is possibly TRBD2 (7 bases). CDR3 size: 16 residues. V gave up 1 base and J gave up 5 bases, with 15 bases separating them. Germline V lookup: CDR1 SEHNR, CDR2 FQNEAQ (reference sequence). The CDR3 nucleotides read TGTGCCAGCAGCTTAGGAGGGGGGGGCACTAACAATGAGCAGTTCTTC. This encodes CASSLGGGGTNNEQFF.

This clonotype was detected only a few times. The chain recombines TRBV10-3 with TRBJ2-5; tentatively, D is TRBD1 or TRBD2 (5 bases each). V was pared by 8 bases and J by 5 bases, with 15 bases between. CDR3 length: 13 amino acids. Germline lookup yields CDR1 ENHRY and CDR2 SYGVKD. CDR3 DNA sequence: TGTGCCATCCGGGACCCCGCGAGGGAGACCCAGTACTTC. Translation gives CAIRDPARETQYF.